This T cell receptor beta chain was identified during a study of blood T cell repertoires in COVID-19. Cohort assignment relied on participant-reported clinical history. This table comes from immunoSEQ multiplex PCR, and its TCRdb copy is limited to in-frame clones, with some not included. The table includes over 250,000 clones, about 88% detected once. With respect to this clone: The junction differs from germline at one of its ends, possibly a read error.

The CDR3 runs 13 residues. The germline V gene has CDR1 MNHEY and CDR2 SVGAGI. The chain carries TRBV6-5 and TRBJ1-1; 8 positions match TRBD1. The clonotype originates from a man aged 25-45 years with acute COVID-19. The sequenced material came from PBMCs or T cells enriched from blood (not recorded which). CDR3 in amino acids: CASSYPDRVMYIF. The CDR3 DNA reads TGTGCCAGCAGTTACCCGGACAGGGTAATGTATATCTTT.